This is a list of T cell receptor beta chains from one sample in a study of monozygotic twins with inflammatory bowel disease. TCRdb reprocessed the 5' RACE reads; each CDR3 protein has one entry and no DNA is given. Its listing shows more than 300,000 distinct CDR3 sequences. The specimen was blood. All receptors derive from a human donor with ulcerative colitis or Crohn's disease, or a healthy co-twin of an affected twin (not recorded which). Each CDR3 is given with its conserved first and last residue.

j_call v_call cdr3_aa
TRBJ1-2 TRBV7-2 CASSRDSLYGYTF
TRBJ2-7 TRBV7-9 CASSSESYEQYF
TRBJ1-4 TRBV7-2 CASSPGTDFNEKLFF
TRBJ2-7 TRBV20-1 CSARTPSYEQYF
TRBJ1-1 TRBV4-1 CASSLTRQGNTEAFF
TRBJ2-4 TRBV11-1 CASSLGDRGRAKNIQYF
TRBJ2-7 TRBV11-2 CASSHPVGVEQYF
TRBJ2-3 TRBV6-2/TRBV6-3 CASSPGTSSDTQYF
TRBJ2-2 TRBV11-2 CASSPGTASGELFF
TRBJ2-7 TRBV9 CASSVGGQGSYEQYF
TRBJ2-5 TRBV14 CASSPRPQGETQYF
TRBJ1-2 TRBV20-1 CSAREWRQANGYTF
TRBJ2-7 TRBV20-1 CSAREPGGGYEQYF
TRBJ2-1 TRBV7-2 CASSLVVAGDNEQFF
TRBJ1-3 TRBV5-5 CASREAGGNTIYF
TRBJ1-5 TRBV6-5 CASSYSRGPDQPQHF
TRBJ2-3 TRBV3-1 CASQGPDTVLESTDTQYF
TRBJ2-7 TRBV20-1 CSARDHRAREYEQYF
TRBJ1-1 TRBV12-3/TRBV12-4 CASSLAKGRGTEAFF
TRBJ2-2 TRBV6-1 CASISGGANTGELFF
TRBJ1-1 TRBV20-1 CSAQGQGVSEAFF
TRBJ1-1 TRBV7-9 CASSLGGQGTRTEAFF
TRBJ1-1 TRBV12-5 CASAPRLNTEAFF
TRBJ2-2 TRBV7-7 CASSLVASGGRNTGELFF
TRBJ2-1 TRBV11-2 CASSLDRGEQFF
TRBJ2-1 TRBV18 CASSLPGTGLTYNEQFF
TRBJ1-4 TRBV12-3/TRBV12-4 CASSGQREKLFF
TRBJ2-5 TRBV20-1 CSARGLAGETQYF
TRBJ2-3 TRBV7-7 CASSPLGVPTDTQYF
TRBJ2-1 TRBV7-8 CASSLNTGGIEQFF
TRBJ2-3 TRBV27 CASSFWLTDTQYF
TRBJ1-6 TRBV15 CATSRDPILASSYNSPLHF
TRBJ2-7 TRBV7-2 CASSPPGQGLHEQYF
TRBJ2-2 TRBV7-2 CASSLSYRGEGAGELFF
TRBJ2-3 TRBV5-1 CASRPPGQGQNTQYF
TRBJ2-1 TRBV5-6 CASSPQGVLLYNEQFF
TRBJ2-3 TRBV12-3/TRBV12-4 CASSLGTARFDADTQYF
TRBJ1-5 TRBV6-6 CASSPTSSNQPQHF